These T cell receptor beta chains were read from a single sample in a study of blood T cell repertoires in COVID-19. Sequencing was performed with immunoSEQ multiplex PCR; in TCRdb, only in-frame clones are kept and a portion is missing. This sample has around 300,000 clones, with around 88% found just once. The sequencing sample was made of peripheral blood. These receptors originate from a woman in her twenties or thirties who had recovered from COVID-19. CDR3s include the opening cysteine and the closing phenylalanine or tryptophan. The order of the fields is V gene, D gene, J gene, clone size, CDR3 protein, CDR3 DNA. D genes are given only for firm matches. Expanded clones are given a class, and other clones once, few, many or no size at all.

v_call: TRBV6-5; d_call: NA; j_call: TRBJ1-2; clone_size: NA; cdr3_aa: CASRVDSNYGYTF; cdr3_nt: TGTGCCAGCAGGGTGGACAGTAACTATGGCTACACCTTC
v_call: TRBV4-1; d_call: TRBD1; j_call: TRBJ2-2; clone_size: NA; cdr3_aa: CASSAESGTGAVGELFF; cdr3_nt: TGCGCCAGCAGCGCCGAGTCCGGGACAGGGGCCGTCGGGGAGCTGTTTTTT
v_call: TRBV7-2; d_call: NA; j_call: TRBJ1-6; clone_size: NA; cdr3_aa: CASSRHRGTASYNSPLHF; cdr3_nt: TGTGCCAGCAGCAGACATCGAGGGACTGCCTCCTATAATTCACCCCTCCACTTT
v_call: TRBV14; d_call: TRBD1; j_call: TRBJ1-1; clone_size: NA; cdr3_aa: CASSQTGTGGRKAFF; cdr3_nt: TGTGCCAGCAGCCAGACCGGGACAGGAGGTCGAAAAGCTTTCTTT
v_call: TRBV24-1; d_call: NA; j_call: TRBJ2-1; clone_size: NA; cdr3_aa: CATRLGGEQFF; cdr3_nt: TGTGCCACCAGACTAGGCGGTGAGCAGTTCTTC
v_call: TRBV30; d_call: TRBD2; j_call: TRBJ2-1; clone_size: few; cdr3_aa: CAWSTLTSGGVPVF; cdr3_nt: TGTGCCTGGAGTACCCTCACTAGCGGGGGAGTTCCGGTCTTC
v_call: TRBV6-5; d_call: NA; j_call: TRBJ1-2; clone_size: NA; cdr3_aa: CASSPMAGFGYTF; cdr3_nt: TGTGCCAGCAGTCCCATGGCGGGGTTCGGCTACACCTTC
v_call: TRBV13; d_call: NA; j_call: TRBJ2-7; clone_size: NA; cdr3_aa: CASSEDYEQYF; cdr3_nt: TGTGCCAGCAGCGAGGACTACGAGCAGTACTTC
v_call: TRBV6-1; d_call: NA; j_call: TRBJ1-5; clone_size: NA; cdr3_aa: CASSQGRTAYNQPQHF; cdr3_nt: TGTGCCAGCAGTCAAGGTCGGACAGCGTACAATCAGCCCCAGCATTTT
v_call: TRBV28; d_call: TRBD1; j_call: TRBJ2-7; clone_size: once; cdr3_aa: CASSPRQGFYEQYF; cdr3_nt: TGTGCCAGCAGTCCACGACAGGGATTCTACGAGCAGTACTTC
v_call: TRBV19; d_call: NA; j_call: TRBJ2-7; clone_size: few; cdr3_aa: CASSLESGALSEQYF; cdr3_nt: TGTGCCAGTAGTCTTGAATCGGGAGCCCTCTCCGAGCAGTACTTC
v_call: TRBV12-5; d_call: NA; j_call: TRBJ1-3; clone_size: NA; cdr3_aa: CASGFTGTTDGTIYF; cdr3_nt: TGTGCTAGTGGTTTCACCGGGACAACTGACGGCACCATATATTTT
v_call: TRBV19; d_call: TRBD1; j_call: TRBJ1-4; clone_size: few; cdr3_aa: CASMGTGTEKLFF; cdr3_nt: TGTGCCAGTATGGGGACAGGGACTGAAAAACTGTTTTTT
v_call: TRBV2; d_call: NA; j_call: TRBJ1-5; clone_size: NA; cdr3_aa: CASREGSNQPQHF; cdr3_nt: TGTGCCAGCCGGGAGGGAAGCAATCAGCCCCAGCATTTT
v_call: TRBV5-8; d_call: NA; j_call: TRBJ2-1; clone_size: NA; cdr3_aa: CASSLRTRAFNNEQFF; cdr3_nt: TGTGCCAGCAGCTTGAGGACGCGGGCGTTTAACAATGAGCAGTTCTTC
v_call: TRBV18; d_call: NA; j_call: TRBJ2-2; clone_size: once; cdr3_aa: CASSHLGPRASPAGELFF; cdr3_nt: TGTGCCAGCTCCCACCTCGGTCCCAGGGCGTCTCCCGCCGGGGAGCTGTTTTTT
v_call: TRBV2; d_call: NA; j_call: TRBJ2-2; clone_size: NA; cdr3_aa: CASRGNTGELFF; cdr3_nt: TGTGCCAGTAGGGGGAACACCGGGGAGCTGTTTTTT
v_call: TRBV5-1; d_call: NA; j_call: TRBJ2-5; clone_size: NA; cdr3_aa: CASSLVRPEETQYF; cdr3_nt: TGCGCCAGCAGCCTGGTGAGGCCCGAAGAGACCCAGTACTTC
v_call: TRBV2; d_call: TRBD1; j_call: TRBJ2-3; clone_size: NA; cdr3_aa: CASSKGTGTPTDTQYF; cdr3_nt: TGTGCCAGCAGCAAAGGGACAGGGACTCCCACAGATACGCAGTATTTT
v_call: TRBV5-4; d_call: NA; j_call: TRBJ2-7; clone_size: NA; cdr3_aa: CATRDTSSYEQYF; cdr3_nt: TGTGCCACCCGGGACACGAGCTCCTACGAGCAGTACTTC
v_call: TRBV2; d_call: TRBD1; j_call: TRBJ2-7; clone_size: NA; cdr3_aa: CASSGGGQRYYEQYF; cdr3_nt: TGTGCCAGCAGTGGAGGGGGACAGCGGTACTACGAGCAGTACTTC
v_call: TRBV7-3; d_call: NA; j_call: TRBJ2-3; clone_size: NA; cdr3_aa: CASSTRLAGATDTQYF; cdr3_nt: TGTGCCAGCAGCACTAGGCTGGCGGGCGCTACAGATACGCAGTATTTT
v_call: TRBV2; d_call: NA; j_call: TRBJ2-7; clone_size: once; cdr3_aa: CASIQQLRGPYEQYF; cdr3_nt: TGTGCCAGCATCCAACAGCTTAGGGGTCCCTACGAGCAGTACTTC
v_call: TRBV10-3; d_call: NA; j_call: TRBJ2-5; clone_size: NA; cdr3_aa: CAISSTGRRGSKETQYF; cdr3_nt: TGTGCCATCAGTTCGACAGGGCGGAGGGGTTCGAAAGAGACCCAGTACTTC
v_call: TRBV6-5; d_call: TRBD1; j_call: TRBJ2-7; clone_size: NA; cdr3_aa: CASRKGANSYEQYF; cdr3_nt: TGTGCCAGCAGGAAGGGGGCCAATTCCTACGAGCAGTACTTC
v_call: TRBV27; d_call: NA; j_call: TRBJ1-5; clone_size: NA; cdr3_aa: CASRPGGLSQPQHF; cdr3_nt: TGTGCCAGCCGGCCGGGGGGCCTCAGTCAGCCCCAGCATTTT
v_call: TRBV29-1; d_call: NA; j_call: TRBJ1-2; clone_size: NA; cdr3_aa: CSVIGLQGYGYTF; cdr3_nt: TGCAGCGTTATTGGGTTACAGGGATATGGCTACACCTTC
v_call: TRBV6-5; d_call: NA; j_call: TRBJ2-5; clone_size: NA; cdr3_aa: CASSYDRVGGAVDF; cdr3_nt: TGTGCCAGCAGTTACGACAGGGTTGGAGGGGCGGTTGACTTC
v_call: TRBV5-4; d_call: NA; j_call: TRBJ1-4; clone_size: NA; cdr3_aa: CASSRTGATNEKLFF; cdr3_nt: TGTGCCAGCAGCCGTACGGGTGCGACTAATGAAAAACTGTTTTTT